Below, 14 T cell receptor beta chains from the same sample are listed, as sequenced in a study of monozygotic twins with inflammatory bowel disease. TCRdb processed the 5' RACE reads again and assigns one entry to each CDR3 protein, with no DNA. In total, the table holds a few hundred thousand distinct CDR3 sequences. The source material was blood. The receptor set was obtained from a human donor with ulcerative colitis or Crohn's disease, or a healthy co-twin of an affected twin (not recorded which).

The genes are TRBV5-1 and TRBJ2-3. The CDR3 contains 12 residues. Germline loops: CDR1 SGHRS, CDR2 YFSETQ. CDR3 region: CASSISTDTQYF. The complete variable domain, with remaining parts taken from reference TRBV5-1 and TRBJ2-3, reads KAGVTQTPRYLIKTRGQQVTLSCSPISGHRSVSWYQQTPGQGLQFLFEYFSETQRNKGNFPGRFSGRQFSNSRSEMNVSTLELGDSALYLCASSISTDTQYFGPGTRLTVL.

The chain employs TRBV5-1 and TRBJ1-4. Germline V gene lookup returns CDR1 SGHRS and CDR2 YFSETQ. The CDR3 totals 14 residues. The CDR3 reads CASSPSSTNEKLFF.

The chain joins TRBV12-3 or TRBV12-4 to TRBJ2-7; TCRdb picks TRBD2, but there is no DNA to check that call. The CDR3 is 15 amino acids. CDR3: CASSNGLAASYEQYF.

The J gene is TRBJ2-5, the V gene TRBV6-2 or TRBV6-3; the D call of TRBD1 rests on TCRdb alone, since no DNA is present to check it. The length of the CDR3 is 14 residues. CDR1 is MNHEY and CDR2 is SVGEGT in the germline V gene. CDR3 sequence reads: CASSGPGPQETQYF.

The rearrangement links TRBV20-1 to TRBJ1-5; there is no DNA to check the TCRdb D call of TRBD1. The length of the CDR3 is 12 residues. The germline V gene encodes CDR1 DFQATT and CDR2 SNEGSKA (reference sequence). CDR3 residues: CSAEKGNQPQHF.

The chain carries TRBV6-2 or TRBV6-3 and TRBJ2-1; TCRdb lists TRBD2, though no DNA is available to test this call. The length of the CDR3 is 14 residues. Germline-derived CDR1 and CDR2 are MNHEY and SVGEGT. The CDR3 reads CASNGGASYNEQFF.

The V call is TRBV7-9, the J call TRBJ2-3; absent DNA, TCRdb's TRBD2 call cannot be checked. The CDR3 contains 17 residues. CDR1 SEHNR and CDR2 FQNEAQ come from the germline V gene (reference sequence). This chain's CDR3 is CASSPRTSGGYTDTQYF.

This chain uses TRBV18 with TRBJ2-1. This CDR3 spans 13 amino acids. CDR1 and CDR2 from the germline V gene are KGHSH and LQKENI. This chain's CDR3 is CASSLQDINEQFF.

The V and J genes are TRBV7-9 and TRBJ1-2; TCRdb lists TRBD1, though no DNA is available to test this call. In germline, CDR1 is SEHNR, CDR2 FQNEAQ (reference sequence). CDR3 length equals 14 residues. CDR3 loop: CASSSGQSNYGYTF.

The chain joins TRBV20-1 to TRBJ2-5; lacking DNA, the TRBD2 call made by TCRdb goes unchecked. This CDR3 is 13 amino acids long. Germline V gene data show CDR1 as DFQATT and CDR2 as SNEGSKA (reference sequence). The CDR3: CSAPAGGGETQYF.

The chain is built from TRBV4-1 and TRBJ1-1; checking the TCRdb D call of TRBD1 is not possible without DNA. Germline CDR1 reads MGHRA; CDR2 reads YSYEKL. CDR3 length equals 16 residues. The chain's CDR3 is CASSQVRTGWVTEAFF.

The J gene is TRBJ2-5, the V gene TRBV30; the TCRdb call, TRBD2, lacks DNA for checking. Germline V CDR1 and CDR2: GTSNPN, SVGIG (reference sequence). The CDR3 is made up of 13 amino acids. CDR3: CAWRRLAEETQYF.

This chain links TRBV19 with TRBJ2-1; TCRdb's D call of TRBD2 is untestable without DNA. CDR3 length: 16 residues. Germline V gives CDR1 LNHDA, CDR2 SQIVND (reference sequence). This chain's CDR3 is CASKSLAGGNYNEQFF.

The CDR3 loop is CASSLGRNEQFF. V and J are TRBV7-2 and TRBJ2-1. CDR3 length: 12 residues. Germline lookup yields CDR1 SGHTA and CDR2 FQGNSA.